Ten or more counts support the clone carrying this TCR beta chain. Its antigen is still unknown. Arm-PCR with iRepertoire HTBI primers amplified the CDR3 regions for these TCR beta libraries. TCRdb recomputed calls from the multiplex PCR reads with MiXCR, one row per CDR3 protein. The table shows hundreds of thousands of distinct CDR3 sequences, with more than 15% occurring only once. The CDR3 runs 16 residues. The germline V gene has CDR1 MNHEY and CDR2 SVGAGI. Between the trimmed V and J ends, which lost 0 bases and 3 bases, there was a span of 15 bases. This sample stems from a study of regulatory T cells in long-lasting Graves disease. Time point defined: newly diagnosed GD, antithyroid drugs for less than 3 months. The TCR library used RNA extracted from PBMCs. Overall study results and limits: New patients shared fewer public clonotypes (about 970) than persistent patients did (more than 2,500). The study found TRBV28, TRBJ1-2 and TRBJ2-5 favored in persistent disease.

This same sample was also part of a study on T cells in Graves' hyperthyroidism and ophthalmopathy. From that study: In patients aged 18 to 65, hyperthyroidism was newly diagnosed, with duration under 2 months.

The sequencing used peripheral blood mononuclear cells (PBMCs), collected at new diagnosis, from a patient treated with antithyroid drugs. The sequence was collected from a man younger than 30 with Graves disease. J is TRBJ2-7 and V is TRBV6-5, with TRBD2 as a possible D gene (7 bases). CDR3 protein: CASSYSLGAGVYEQYF. DNA for the CDR3: TGTGCCAGCAGTTACTCACTGGGGGCGGGAGTCTACGAGCAGTACTTC.